This TCR beta chain was documented in a study of cytomegalovirus exposure and HLA in healthy donors. Study information: An analysis done earlier identified more than 100 million unique TCR beta sequences from about 180 million T cells. Study-level findings and limits: There were approximately 150 TCR beta chains listed as cytomegalovirus-associated.

Regarding this clone: The antigen is not known.

Researchers ran the PCR with 60 Vbeta and 13 Jbeta primers. Sequenced by immunoSEQ multiplex PCR; TCRdb stores in-frame clones only, minus some. The sample has around 170,000 clones, about 80% seen once. The sequence came from a man between 18 and 35 years old in good health and CMV-seronegative. The sequencing sample was made of PBMCs.

CDR3 sequence reads: CASSLGEGGETQYF. The CDR3 region has the DNA TGCGCCAGCAGCCTCGGGGAGGGCGGAGAGACCCAGTACTTC. The chain is built from TRBV5-1 and TRBJ2-5, with 7 bases aligning to TRBD2. CDR1 and CDR2 from the germline V gene are SGHRS and YFSETQ. CDR3 size: 14 residues. V shed 4 bases and J 4 bases; nucleotides not matched to a gene: 7.